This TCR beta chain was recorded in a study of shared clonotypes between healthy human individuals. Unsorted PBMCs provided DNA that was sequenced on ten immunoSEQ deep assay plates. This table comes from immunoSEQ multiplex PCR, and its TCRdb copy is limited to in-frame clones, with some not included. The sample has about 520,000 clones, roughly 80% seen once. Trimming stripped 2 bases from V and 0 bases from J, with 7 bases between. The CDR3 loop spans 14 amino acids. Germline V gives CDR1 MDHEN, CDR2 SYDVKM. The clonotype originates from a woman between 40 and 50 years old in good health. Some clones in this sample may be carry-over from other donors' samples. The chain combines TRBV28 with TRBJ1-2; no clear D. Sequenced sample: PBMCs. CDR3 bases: TGTGCCAGCAGTTTAGACGGAACTAACTATGGCTACACCTTC. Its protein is CASSLDGTNYGYTF.